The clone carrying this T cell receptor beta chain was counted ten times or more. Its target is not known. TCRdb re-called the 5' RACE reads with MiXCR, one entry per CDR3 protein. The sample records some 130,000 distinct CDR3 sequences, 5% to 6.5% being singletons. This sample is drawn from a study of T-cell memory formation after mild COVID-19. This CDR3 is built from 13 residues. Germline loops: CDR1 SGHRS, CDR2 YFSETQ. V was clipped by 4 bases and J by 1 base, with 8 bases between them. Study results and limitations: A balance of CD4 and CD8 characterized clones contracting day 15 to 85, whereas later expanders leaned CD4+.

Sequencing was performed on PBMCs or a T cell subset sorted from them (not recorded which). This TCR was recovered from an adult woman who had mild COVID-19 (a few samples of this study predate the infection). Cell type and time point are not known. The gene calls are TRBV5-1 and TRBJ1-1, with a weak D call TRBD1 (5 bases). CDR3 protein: CASSGGGNTEAFF. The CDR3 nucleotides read TGCGCCAGCAGCGGCGGGGGGAACACTGAAGCTTTCTTT.